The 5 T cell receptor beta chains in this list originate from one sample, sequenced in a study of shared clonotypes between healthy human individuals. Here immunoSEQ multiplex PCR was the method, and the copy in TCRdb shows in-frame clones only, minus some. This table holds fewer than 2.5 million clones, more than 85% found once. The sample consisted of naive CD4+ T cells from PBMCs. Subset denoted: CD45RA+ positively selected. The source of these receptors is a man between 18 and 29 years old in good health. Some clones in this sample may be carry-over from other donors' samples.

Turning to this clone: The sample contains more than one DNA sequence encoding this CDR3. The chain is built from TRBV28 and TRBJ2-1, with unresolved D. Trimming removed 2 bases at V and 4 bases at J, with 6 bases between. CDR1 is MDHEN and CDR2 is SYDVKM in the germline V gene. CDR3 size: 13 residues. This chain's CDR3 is CASSLDFYNEQFF. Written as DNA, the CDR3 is TGTGCCAGCAGTTTAGACTTTTACAATGAGCAGTTCTTC.

The DNA of the CDR3 is TGTGCCTGGAGTGAAAATGAAAAACTGTTTTTT. Amino acid sequence: CAWSENEKLFF. This chain joins TRBV30 and TRBJ1-4; D gene ambiguous. From germline, CDR1 is GTSNPN and CDR2 SVGIG (reference sequence). This CDR3 spans 11 amino acids. With 1 base removed from V and 5 bases from J, the gap between germline ends came to 2 bases.

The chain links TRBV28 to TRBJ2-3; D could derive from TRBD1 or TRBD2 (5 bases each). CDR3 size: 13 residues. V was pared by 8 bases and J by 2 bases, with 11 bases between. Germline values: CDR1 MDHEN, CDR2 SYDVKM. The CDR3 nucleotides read TGTGCCAGCGGGGGACGGTACACAGATACGCAGTATTTT. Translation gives CASGGRYTDTQYF.

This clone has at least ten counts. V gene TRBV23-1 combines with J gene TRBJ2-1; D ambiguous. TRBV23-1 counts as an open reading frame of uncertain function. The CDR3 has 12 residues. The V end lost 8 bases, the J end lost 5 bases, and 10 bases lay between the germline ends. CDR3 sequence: CASVGGDNEQFF. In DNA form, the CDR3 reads TGCGCCAGCGTCGGTGGGGACAATGAGCAGTTCTTC.

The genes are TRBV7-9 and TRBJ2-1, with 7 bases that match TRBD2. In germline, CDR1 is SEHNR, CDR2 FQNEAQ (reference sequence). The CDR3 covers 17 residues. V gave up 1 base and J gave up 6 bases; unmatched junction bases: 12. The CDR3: CASSLVGSRESINEQFF. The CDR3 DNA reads TGTGCCAGCAGCTTAGTGGGGTCGCGGGAGTCTATCAATGAGCAGTTCTTC.